The T cell receptor (beta chain) under discussion was sequenced for a study of T cells in Graves' hyperthyroidism and ophthalmopathy. In the study overall: It was at initial diagnosis, before any treatment, that peripheral blood was collected.

The CDR3 contains 12 residues. The V gene's germline CDR1 is SEHNR and CDR2 FQNEAQ (reference sequence). Trimming took 5 bases from V and 7 from J, leaving 11 bases between them. Points from the study as a whole: Blood shared most expanded thyroid clonotypes above 0.001.

On this clonotype: Its specificity is not known.

RNA transcripts yielded amplified TCR beta CDR3 regions. The HTBI set primed first-round TCR CDR3 RT-PCR. TCRdb re-called the multiplex PCR reads through MiXCR, storing one row per CDR3 protein. The sample shows over 90,000 distinct CDR3 sequences, 40% to 50% of them seen only once. This chain connects TRBV7-9 to TRBJ1-2; D might be TRBD1 (5 bases). The sequencing sample was made of blood. This TCR came from a man aged 35-49 years with Graves' hyperthyroidism. This CDR3 reads CASSPGLVGYTF. In DNA, the CDR3 is TGTGCCAGCAGCCCGGGACTCGTTGGCTACACCTTC. Full variable domain (remainder filled in from reference TRBV7-9 and TRBJ1-2): DTGVSQNPRHKITKRGQNVTFRCDPISEHNRLYWYRQTLGQGPEFLTYFQNEAQLEKSRLLSDRFSAERPKGSFSTLEIQRTEQGDSAMYLCASSPGLVGYTFGSGTRLTVV.